This is a list of T cell receptor beta chains from one sample in a study of T cell responses to AZD1222 COVID-19 vaccine. This table comes from immunoSEQ multiplex PCR, and its TCRdb copy is limited to in-frame clones, with some not included. The data hold about 130,000 clones, with more than 85% observed a single time. The source was peripheral blood, collected 28 days after the second AZD1222 dose. These receptors came from an adult who received the AZD1222 COVID-19 vaccine. Both conserved end residues are part of each CDR3. The D gene is left open where the match is weak. Size tells how often a clone was seen (once, few, many) or the class of an expanded clone, and some rows leave it out.

cdr3_length j_call clone_size v_call d_call cdr3_nt cdr3_aa
15 TRBJ1-5 once TRBV28 NA TGTGCCAGCAGTTCCCTAGGGGGAGTCCGGGGGCCCCAGCATTTT CASSSLGGVRGPQHF
13 TRBJ2-5 NA TRBV6-5 TRBD2 TGTGCCAGCGAAGCGGGGGGCGGAGAGACCCAGTACTTC CASEAGGGETQYF
13 TRBJ2-7 NA TRBV9 NA TGTGCCAGCAGCGGAATGGCGCCGACCGAGCAGTACTTC CASSGMAPTEQYF
17 TRBJ1-1 NA TRBV7-9 TRBD1 TGTGCCAGCAGCTCTCAAACTAACAGGGGGCGCCGCACTGAAGCTTTCTTT CASSSQTNRGRRTEAFF
15 TRBJ1-5 NA TRBV5-6 NA TGTGCCAGTCATGAATCGGGACGCTACAATCAGCCCCAGCATTTT CASHESGRYNQPQHF
15 TRBJ1-6 NA TRBV19 TRBD1 TGTGCCACCTCAAGGGGGCGGGGGAACGGTTCACCCCTCCACTTT CATSRGRGNGSPLHF
14 TRBJ2-2 NA TRBV30 NA TGTGCCTGTCCTCCCCACGCGAACACCGGGGAGCTGTTTTTT CACPPHANTGELFF
16 TRBJ2-3 NA TRBV7-3 TRBD2 TGTGCCAGCAGCCCGCGACTAGCGGGGAGCACAGATACGCAGTATTTT CASSPRLAGSTDTQYF
14 TRBJ1-5 once TRBV6-5 TRBD1 TGTGCCAGCAGTCGACAGGGGGGCAATCAGCCCCAGCATTTT CASSRQGGNQPQHF
14 TRBJ2-3 NA TRBV10-3 TRBD1 TGTGCCATCAAGGGGGCCTTTAGCACAGATACGCAGTATTTT CAIKGAFSTDTQYF
18 TRBJ2-1 NA TRBV19 TRBD2 TGTGCCAGTAGTACTCGGACTAGCGGAGGCGGGTTATACAATGAGCAGTTCTTC CASSTRTSGGGLYNEQFF
15 TRBJ1-6 NA TRBV9 NA TGTGCCAGCAGCGTAGACGAGGGAATCGGCATCCCCCTCCACTTT CASSVDEGIGIPLHF
12 TRBJ2-5 NA TRBV27 NA TGTGCCAGCAGAGGGGGGTGGGAGACCCAGTACTTC CASRGGWETQYF